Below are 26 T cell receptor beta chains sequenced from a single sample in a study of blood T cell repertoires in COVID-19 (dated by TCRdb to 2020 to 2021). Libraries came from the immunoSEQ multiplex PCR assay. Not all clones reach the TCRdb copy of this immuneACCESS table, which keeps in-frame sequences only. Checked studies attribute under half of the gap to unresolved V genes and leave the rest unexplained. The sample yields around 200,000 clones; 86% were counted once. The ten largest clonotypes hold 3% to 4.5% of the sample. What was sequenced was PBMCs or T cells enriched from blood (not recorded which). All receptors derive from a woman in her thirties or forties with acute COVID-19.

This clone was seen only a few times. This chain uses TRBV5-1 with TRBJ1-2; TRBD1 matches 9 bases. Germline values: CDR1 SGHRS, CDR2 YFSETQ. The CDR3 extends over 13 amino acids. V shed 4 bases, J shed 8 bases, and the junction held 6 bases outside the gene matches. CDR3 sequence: CASSAQGAYGYTF. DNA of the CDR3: TGCGCCAGCAGCGCACAGGGGGCCTACGGCTACACCTTC.

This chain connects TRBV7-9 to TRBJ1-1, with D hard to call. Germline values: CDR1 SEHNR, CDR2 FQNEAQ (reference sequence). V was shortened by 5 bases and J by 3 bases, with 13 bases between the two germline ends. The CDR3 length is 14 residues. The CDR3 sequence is CASSPSGRDTEAFF. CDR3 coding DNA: TGTGCCAGCAGCCCATCCGGGAGGGACACTGAAGCTTTCTTT.

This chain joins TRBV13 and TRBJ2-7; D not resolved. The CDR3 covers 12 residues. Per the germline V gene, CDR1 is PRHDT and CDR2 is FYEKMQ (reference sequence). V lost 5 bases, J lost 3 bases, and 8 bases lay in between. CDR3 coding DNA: TGTGCCAGCAGCCTCCTAGACTACGAGCAGTACTTC. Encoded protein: CASSLLDYEQYF.

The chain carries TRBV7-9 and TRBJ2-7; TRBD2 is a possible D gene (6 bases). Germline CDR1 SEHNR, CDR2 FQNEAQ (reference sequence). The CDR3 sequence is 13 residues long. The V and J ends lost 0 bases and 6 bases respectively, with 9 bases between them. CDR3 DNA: TGTGCCAGCAGCTTAGCCGGGGGTTCCGAGCAGTACTTC. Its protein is CASSLAGGSEQYF.

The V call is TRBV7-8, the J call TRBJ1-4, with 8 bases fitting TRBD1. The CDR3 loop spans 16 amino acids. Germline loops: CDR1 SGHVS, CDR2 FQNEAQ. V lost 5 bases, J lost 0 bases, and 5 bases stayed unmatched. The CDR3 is CASSEQGVATNEKLFF. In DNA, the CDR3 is TGTGCCAGCAGCGAACAGGGGGTTGCAACTAATGAAAAACTGTTTTTT.

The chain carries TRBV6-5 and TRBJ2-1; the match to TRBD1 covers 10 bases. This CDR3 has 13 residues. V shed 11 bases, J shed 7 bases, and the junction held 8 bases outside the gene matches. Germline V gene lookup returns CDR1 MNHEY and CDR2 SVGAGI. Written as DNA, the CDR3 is TGTGCCTGGACTCCGGGACAGGGGAATGAGCAGTTCTTC. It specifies CAWTPGQGNEQFF.

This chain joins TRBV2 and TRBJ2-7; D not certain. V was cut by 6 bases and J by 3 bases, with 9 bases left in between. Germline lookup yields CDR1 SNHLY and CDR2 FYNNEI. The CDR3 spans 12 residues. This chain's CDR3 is CASRQTGYEQYF. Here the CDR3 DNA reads TGTGCCAGCAGGCAGACGGGCTACGAGCAGTACTTC.

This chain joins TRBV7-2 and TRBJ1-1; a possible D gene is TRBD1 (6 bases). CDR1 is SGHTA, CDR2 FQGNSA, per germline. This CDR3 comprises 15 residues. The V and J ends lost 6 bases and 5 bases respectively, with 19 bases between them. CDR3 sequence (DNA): TGTGCCAGCAGGACAATACAGGGAACCGAAACTGAAGCTTTCTTT. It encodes CASRTIQGTETEAFF.

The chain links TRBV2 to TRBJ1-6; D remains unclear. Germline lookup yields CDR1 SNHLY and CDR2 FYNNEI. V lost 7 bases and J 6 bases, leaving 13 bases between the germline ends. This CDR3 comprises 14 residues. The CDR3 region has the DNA TGTGCCAGCACCGCGACACAACTTAATTCACCCCTCCACTTT. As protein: CASTATQLNSPLHF.

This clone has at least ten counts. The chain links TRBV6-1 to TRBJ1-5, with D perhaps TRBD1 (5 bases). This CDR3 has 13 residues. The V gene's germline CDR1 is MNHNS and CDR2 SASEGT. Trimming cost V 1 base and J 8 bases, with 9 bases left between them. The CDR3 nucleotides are TGTGCCAGCAGTGAAGAGGGGCATAAGCCCCAGCATTTT. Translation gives CASSEEGHKPQHF.

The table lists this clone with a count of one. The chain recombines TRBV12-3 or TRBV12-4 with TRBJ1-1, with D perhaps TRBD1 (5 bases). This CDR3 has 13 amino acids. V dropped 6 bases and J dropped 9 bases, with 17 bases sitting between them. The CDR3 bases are TGTGCCAGCAGCCAGAAGAGTGACAGTAAAGCTTTCTTT. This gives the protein CASSQKSDSKAFF.

CDR3 in amino acids: CASSEGAGGSYGYTF. CDR3 in DNA: TGTGCCAGCAGTGAAGGGGCAGGGGGCAGCTATGGCTACACCTTC. This chain uses TRBV6-1 with TRBJ1-2; 8 bases fit TRBD1. The germline V gene encodes CDR1 MNHNS and CDR2 SASEGT. V lost 1 base and J lost 4; bases outside the gene matches: 5. The CDR3 has 15 amino acids.

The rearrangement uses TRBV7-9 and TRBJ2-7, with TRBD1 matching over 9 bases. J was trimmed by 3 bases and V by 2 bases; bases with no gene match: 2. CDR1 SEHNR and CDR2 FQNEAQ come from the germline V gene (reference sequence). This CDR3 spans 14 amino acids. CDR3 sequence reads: CASSLRTGDYEQYV. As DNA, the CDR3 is TGTGCCAGCAGCTTAAGGACAGGGGACTACGAGCAGTACGTC.

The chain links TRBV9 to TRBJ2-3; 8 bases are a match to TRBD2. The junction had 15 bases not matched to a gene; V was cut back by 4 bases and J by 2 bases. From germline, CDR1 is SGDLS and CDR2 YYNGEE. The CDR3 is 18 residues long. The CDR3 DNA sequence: TGTGCCAGCAGCACCCCCGGCTCCGGGGGGGCAACCACAGATACGCAGTATTTT. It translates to CASSTPGSGGATTDTQYF.

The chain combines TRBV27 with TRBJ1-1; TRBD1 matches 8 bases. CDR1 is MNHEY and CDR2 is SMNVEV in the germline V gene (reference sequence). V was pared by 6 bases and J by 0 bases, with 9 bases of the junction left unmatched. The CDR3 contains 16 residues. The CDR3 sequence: CASSGRTGQVNTEAFF. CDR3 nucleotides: TGTGCCAGCAGCGGGCGAACGGGACAGGTGAACACTGAAGCTTTCTTT.

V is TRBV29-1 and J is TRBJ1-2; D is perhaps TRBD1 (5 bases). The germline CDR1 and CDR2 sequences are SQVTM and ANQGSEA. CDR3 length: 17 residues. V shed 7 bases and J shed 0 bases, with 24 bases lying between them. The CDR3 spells CSGGSGAPTSANYGYTF. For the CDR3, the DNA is TGCAGCGGGGGGTCGGGAGCGCCTACTTCAGCTAACTATGGCTACACCTTC.

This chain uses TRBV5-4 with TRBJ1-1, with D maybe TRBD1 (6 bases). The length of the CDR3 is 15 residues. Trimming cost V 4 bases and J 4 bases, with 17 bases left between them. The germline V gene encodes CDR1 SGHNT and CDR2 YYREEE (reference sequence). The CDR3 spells CASSAGGRSPTEAFF. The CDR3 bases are TGTGCCAGCAGCGCCGGGGGGCGCAGTCCCACTGAAGCTTTCTTT.

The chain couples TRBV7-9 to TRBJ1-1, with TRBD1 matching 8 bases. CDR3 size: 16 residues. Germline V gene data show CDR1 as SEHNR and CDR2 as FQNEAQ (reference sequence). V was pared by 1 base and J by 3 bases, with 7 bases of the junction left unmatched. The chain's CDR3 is CASSLGEGQAYTEAFF. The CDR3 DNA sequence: TGTGCCAGCAGCTTAGGGGAGGGACAGGCGTACACTGAAGCTTTCTTT. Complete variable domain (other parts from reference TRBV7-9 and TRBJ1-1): DTGVSQNPRHKITKRGQNVTFRCDPISEHNRLYWYRQTLGQGPEFLTYFQNEAQLEKSRLLSDRFSAERPKGSFSTLEIQRTEQGDSAMYLCASSLGEGQAYTEAFFGQGTRLTVV.

In nucleotides, the CDR3 is TGTGCCAGCAGCGCTAGGAAGGCAAACACTGAAGCTTTCTTT. It encodes CASSARKANTEAFF. This rearrangement joins TRBV11-3 to TRBJ1-1; D call uncertain. The CDR3 covers 14 residues. Trimming left V 5 bases short and J 2 bases short, with 12 bases between. The germline gives CDR1 SGHNT, CDR2 YENEEA.

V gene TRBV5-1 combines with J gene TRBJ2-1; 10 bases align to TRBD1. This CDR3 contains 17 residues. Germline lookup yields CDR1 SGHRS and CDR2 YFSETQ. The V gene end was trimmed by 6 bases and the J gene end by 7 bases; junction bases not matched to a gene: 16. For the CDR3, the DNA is TGCGCCAGCACCTTAATTCCCCCCGGGACAGGGGTTAATGAGCAGTTCTTC. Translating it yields CASTLIPPGTGVNEQFF.

The CDR3 spells CASSVIGGGAGTGELFF. DNA for the CDR3: TGTGCCAGCAGCGTTATAGGAGGGGGCGCGGGCACCGGGGAGCTGTTTTTT. The V gene is TRBV9, the J gene TRBJ2-2; D possibly corresponds to TRBD1 (7 bases). Germline loops: CDR1 SGDLS, CDR2 YYNGEE. V was trimmed by 2 bases and J by 4 bases, leaving 18 bases between them. The CDR3 length is 17 residues.

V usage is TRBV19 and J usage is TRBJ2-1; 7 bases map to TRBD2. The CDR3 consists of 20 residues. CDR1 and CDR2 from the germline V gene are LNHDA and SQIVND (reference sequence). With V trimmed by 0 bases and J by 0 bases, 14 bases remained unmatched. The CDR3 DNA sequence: TGTGCCAGTAGTATAGATCTATTGACATCGCGGGGGAGCTCCTACAATGAGCAGTTCTTC. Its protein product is CASSIDLLTSRGSSYNEQFF.

The CDR3 DNA sequence: TGTGCCAGCAGCCGAACAGGGATATCCTACGAGCAGTACTTC. As protein: CASSRTGISYEQYF. The V and J genes are TRBV9 and TRBJ2-7; D is possibly TRBD1 (6 bases). Trimming cost V 4 bases and J 1 base, with 12 bases left between them. Germline assignment: CDR1 SGDLS and CDR2 YYNGEE. CDR3 length: 14 residues.

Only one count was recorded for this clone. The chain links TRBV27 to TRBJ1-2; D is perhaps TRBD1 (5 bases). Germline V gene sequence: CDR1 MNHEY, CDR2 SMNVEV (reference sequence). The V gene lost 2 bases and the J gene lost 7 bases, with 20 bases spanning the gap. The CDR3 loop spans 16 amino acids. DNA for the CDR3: TGTGCCAGCAGTTTAAAACTGGGGGGTGTAGGTTTTGGCTACACCTTC. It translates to CASSLKLGGVGFGYTF.

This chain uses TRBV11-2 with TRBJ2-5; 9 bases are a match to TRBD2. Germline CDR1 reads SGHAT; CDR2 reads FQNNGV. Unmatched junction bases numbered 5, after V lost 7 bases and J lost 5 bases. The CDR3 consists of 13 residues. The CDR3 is CASTLAGRETQYF. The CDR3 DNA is TGTGCCAGCACCCTAGCGGGGAGGGAGACCCAGTACTTC.

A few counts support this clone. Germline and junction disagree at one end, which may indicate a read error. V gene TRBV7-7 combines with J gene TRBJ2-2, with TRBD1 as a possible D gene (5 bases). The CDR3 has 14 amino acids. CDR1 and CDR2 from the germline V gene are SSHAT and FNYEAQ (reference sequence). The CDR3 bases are TGTGCTAGCAGATACCAGGGTTACACCGGGGAGCTGTTTTTT. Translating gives CASRYQGYTGELFF.